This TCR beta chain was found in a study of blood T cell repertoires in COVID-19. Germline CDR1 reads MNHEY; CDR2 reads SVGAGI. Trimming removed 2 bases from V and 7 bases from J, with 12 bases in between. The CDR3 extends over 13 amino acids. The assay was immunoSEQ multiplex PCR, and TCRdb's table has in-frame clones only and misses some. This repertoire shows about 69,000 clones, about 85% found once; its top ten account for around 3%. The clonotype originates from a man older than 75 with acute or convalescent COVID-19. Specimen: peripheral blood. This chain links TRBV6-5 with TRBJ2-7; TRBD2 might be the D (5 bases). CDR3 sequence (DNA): TGTGCCAGCAGTTACCTGGCCCGGGAAGAGCAGTACTTC. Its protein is CASSYLAREEQYF.